This T cell receptor beta chain was documented in a study of blood T cell repertoires in COVID-19. Source study methods: Reference gene primer amplification gave estimated nucleated cell counts. This table comes from immunoSEQ multiplex PCR, and its TCRdb copy is limited to in-frame clones, with some not included. V, J and clone size were drawn from that table, and D and trimming were deduced from the DNA. The sample contains about 250,000 clones, around 90% of which appear only once. CDR3 length: 15 amino acids. Trimming removed 2 bases at V and 8 bases at J, with 15 bases between. Per the germline V gene, CDR1 is MNHEY and CDR2 is SVGAGI.

The sequence was collected from a man younger than 30 with active or convalescent COVID-19. The sequenced sample was peripheral blood. The gene calls are TRBV6-5 and TRBJ1-4; tentative D call: TRBD1 (6 bases). The CDR3 loop is CASSYLGAGEEKLFF. The CDR3, as DNA: TGTGCCAGCAGTTACCTGGGGGCAGGGGAGGAAAAACTGTTTTTT.